This TCR beta chain was recovered during a study of T cell repertoires in cytomegalovirus infection. Study-wide results and limits: It was HLA-C-restricted CMV-specific TCR beta clonotypes that dominated the response ex vivo.

V gave up 5 bases and J gave up 0 bases, with 7 bases separating them. Germline V gives CDR1 LNHDA, CDR2 SQIVND (reference sequence). The CDR3 totals 13 residues. Comment on this clonotype: Antigen: not known.

TCRdb re-analysed the reads in MiXCR, keeping a single row per CDR3 protein. This sample yields 100,000 to 150,000 distinct CDR3 sequences, of which approximately 30% are seen a single time; roughly 50% belongs to the top ten. The chain is built from TRBV19 and TRBJ1-1; D remains ambiguous. Sample: CD8+ T cells from cultured PBMCs, taken from culture after CMV antigen stimulation. The clonotype was recovered from a human donor in good health (CMV status not recorded). Some clones in this sample may be carry-over from other donors' samples. CDR3 amino acids: CASSAGVNTEAFF. CDR3 in DNA: TGTGCCAGTAGTGCCGGGGTGAACACTGAAGCTTTCTTT. The full variable domain, completed using reference TRBV19 and TRBJ1-1, is DGGITQSPKYLFRKEGQNVTLSCEQNLNHDAMYWYRQDPGQGLRLIYYSQIVNDFQKGDIAEGYSVSREKKESFPLTVTSAQKNPTAFYLCASSAGVNTEAFFGQGTRLTVV.